This note documents a single TCR beta chain sequence. This clonotype was seen more than once but under ten times. The target of this receptor is not known. Per-base qualities were not stored, and no clone one base away is much larger. The data were taken from a study of identical twins (dated by TCRdb to 2016 to 2018). At the level of the whole study: TCR alpha and beta repertoires from monozygotic twins, unrelated adults of various ages and cord blood were deep-sequenced to test whether fetal clonotypes persist. To rule out contamination, the twin experiments were replicated at different times with different library preparation protocols. The paper's findings and limits, for the study overall: Because the same donors could not be followed over many years, the conclusions depended on cross-sectional statistical analysis. In beta out-of-frame sequences, excess twin sharing was weaker, because having fewer shared sequences lowered the signal-to-noise ratio. Zero-insertion analyses could be partly confounded by invariant T cells such as MAIT and iNKT, although diverse VJ usage argued against such confounding for most clonotypes. Compared with coincidental sharing between unrelated individuals, out-of-frame TCR alpha sequences shared between twins showed an excess of sequences with low generation probability. Fewer insertions were carried by abundant cord blood beta clonotypes, a similar but weaker trend appeared in young adult naive repertoires, and no such trend appeared in memory repertoires. Out-of-frame TCR alpha sharing in monozygotic twins was systematically underestimated by recombination models, whereas sharing between unrelated individuals was in agreement with the recombination models.

The protocol used for the library was 5' RACE. Instrument on record: Illumina HiSeq 2000. Template switching introduced a universal primer binding site; the final cDNA contained a unique molecular identifier, enabling accurate counting of TCR cDNA molecules. Specific primers in the conserved constant-segment region were used to synthesize first-strand cDNA for the TCR alpha and beta chains. Each cDNA library was double barcoded, with a SMART-Mk sample barcode plus Illumina barcodes, to control for contamination. TruSeq adapter sequences along with Illumina sample barcodes were introduced in two successive PCR steps. The TCR alpha and beta cDNA libraries were sequenced on the Illumina HiSeq platform using custom primers. Regarding the original processing steps: MiGEC was used to process raw reads and extract unique molecular identifiers, and MiXCR was used to find CDR3 positions. Recombination models were inferred per individual with the repgenHMM and IGoR tools using an EM algorithm. Shared clonotype analysis was performed with the tcR package in R, normalizing sharing by the product of cloneset sizes. To study raw recombination without the effects of thymic and clonal selection, out-of-frame nonproductive sequences were analyzed. In-frame beta chains were kept once TCRdb had trimmed the public reads at Q25 with fastp and called clones with MiXCR. Identical CDR3 proteins give one entry, which carries the most common genes and DNA. The V and J calls follow TCRdb's processing rather than the paper's. The sample data list about 460,000 distinct CDR3 sequences, and approximately 14% of these were observed just once. The ten largest account for approximately 0.52% of the sample.

Every donor was a healthy Caucasian. The twin cohort comprised three pairs of female monozygotic twins, all aged roughly 18 to 30 years. CD4+ and CD8+ T cell populations were isolated with positive isolation kits from Invitrogen. According to the germline V gene, CDR1 reads SGHTA and CDR2 reads FQGNSA. V has 7 bases trimmed and J has 3 bases trimmed; junction bases matching no gene number 7. Including cysteine and phenylalanine, the CDR3 has 14 amino acids. Only CDR3 DNA remains: 42 bases, in frame from the first base. The same sample was also studied in work on yellow fever vaccine responses in identical twins. From the second report: According to the authors, the vaccine-induced T cell response in identical twins seemed to be partly convergent and partly specific to each individual. In the study, vaccine-responding T cell clones were precisely tracked in identical twins.

This sequence uses TRBV7-2 and TRBJ2-3; 7 bases in the middle match TRBD2. The clonotype originates from a woman aged 18-35 years in good health. Sequencing was done on a sample of CD4+ T cells sorted from blood. For the CDR3, the sequence is CASTSGSRTDTQYF. Read as DNA, the sequence is TGTGCCAGCACTAGCGGAAGCAGGACAGATACGCAGTATTTT.